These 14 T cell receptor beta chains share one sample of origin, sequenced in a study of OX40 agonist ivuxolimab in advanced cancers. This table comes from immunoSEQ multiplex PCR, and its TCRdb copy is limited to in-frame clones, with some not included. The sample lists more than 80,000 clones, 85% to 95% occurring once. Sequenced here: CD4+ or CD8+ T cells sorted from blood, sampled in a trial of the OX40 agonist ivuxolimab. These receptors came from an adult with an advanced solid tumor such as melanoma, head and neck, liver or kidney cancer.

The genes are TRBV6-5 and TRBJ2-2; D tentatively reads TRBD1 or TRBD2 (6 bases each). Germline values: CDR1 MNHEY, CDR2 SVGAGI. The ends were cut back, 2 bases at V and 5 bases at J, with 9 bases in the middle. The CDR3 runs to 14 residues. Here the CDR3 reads CASSYQGGTGELFF. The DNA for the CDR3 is TGTGCCAGCAGTTACCAAGGGGGGACCGGGGAGCTGTTTTTT.

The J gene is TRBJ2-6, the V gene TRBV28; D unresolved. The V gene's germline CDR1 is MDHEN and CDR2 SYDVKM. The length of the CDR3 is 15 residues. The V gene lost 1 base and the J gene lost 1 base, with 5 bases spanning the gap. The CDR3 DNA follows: TGTGCCAGCAGTTTATTGGTATCTGGGGCCAACGTCCTGACTTTC. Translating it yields CASSLLVSGANVLTF.

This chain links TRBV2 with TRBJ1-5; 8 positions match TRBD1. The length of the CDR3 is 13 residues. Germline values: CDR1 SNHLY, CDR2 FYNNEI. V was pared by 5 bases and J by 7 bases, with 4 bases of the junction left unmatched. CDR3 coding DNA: TGTGCCAGCAGTTGGACAGGGCAACAGCCCCAGCATTTT. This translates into CASSWTGQQPQHF.

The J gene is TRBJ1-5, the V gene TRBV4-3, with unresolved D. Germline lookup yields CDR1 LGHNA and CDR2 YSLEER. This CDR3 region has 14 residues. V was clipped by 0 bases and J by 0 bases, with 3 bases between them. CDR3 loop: CASSQEYSNQPQHF. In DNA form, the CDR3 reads TGCGCCAGCAGCCAAGAGTATAGCAATCAGCCCCAGCATTTT.

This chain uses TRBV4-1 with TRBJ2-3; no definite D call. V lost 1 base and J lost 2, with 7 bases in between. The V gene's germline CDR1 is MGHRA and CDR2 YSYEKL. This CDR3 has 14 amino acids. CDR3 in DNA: TGCGCCAGCAGCCAAGGAAGATCCACAGATACGCAGTATTTT. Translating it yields CASSQGRSTDTQYF.

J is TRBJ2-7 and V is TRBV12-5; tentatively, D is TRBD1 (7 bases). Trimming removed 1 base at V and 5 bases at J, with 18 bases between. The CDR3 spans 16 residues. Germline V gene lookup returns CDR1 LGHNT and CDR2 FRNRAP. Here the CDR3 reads CASGLAGGSFMHEQYF. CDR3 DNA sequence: TGTGCTAGTGGTTTGGCAGGGGGGTCTTTTATGCACGAGCAGTACTTC.

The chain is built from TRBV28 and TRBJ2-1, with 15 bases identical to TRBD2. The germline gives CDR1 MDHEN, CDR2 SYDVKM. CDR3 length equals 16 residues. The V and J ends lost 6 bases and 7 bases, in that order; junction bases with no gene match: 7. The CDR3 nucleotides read TGTGCCAGCAGCCCCCTGGGACTAGCGGGAGGTAATGAGCAGTTCTTC. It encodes CASSPLGLAGGNEQFF.

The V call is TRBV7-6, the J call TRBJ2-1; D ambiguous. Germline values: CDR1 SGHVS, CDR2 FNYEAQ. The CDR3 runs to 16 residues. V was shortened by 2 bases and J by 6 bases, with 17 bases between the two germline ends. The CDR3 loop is CASSLRPAGSINEQFF. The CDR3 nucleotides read TGTGCCAGCAGCTTAAGGCCGGCAGGCTCGATCAATGAGCAGTTCTTC.

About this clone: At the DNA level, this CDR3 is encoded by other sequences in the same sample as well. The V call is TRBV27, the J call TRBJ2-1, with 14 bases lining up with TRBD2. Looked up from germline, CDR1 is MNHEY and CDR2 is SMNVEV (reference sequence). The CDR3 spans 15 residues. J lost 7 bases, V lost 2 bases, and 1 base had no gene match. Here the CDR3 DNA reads TGTGCCAGCAGTTTAGGGACTAGCGGGAGTAATGAGCAGTTCTTC. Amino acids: CASSLGTSGSNEQFF.

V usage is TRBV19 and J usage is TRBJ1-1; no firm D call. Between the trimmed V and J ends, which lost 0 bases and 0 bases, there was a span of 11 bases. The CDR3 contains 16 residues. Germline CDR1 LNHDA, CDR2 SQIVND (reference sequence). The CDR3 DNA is TGTGCCAGTAGTATAGACCCAGAAGCGGTGAACACTGAAGCTTTCTTT. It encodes CASSIDPEAVNTEAFF.

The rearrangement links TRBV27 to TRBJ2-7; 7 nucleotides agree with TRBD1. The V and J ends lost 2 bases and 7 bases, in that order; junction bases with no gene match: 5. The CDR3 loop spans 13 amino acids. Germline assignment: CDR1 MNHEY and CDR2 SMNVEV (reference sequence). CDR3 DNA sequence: TGTGCCAGCAGTTTACCGACAGGGAGAGAGCAGTACTTC. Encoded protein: CASSLPTGREQYF.

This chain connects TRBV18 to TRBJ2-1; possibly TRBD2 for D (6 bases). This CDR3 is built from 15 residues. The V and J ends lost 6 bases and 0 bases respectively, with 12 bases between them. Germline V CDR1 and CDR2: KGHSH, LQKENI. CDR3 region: CASSPGGISYNEQFF. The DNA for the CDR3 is TGTGCCAGCTCCCCAGGAGGGATCTCCTACAATGAGCAGTTCTTC.

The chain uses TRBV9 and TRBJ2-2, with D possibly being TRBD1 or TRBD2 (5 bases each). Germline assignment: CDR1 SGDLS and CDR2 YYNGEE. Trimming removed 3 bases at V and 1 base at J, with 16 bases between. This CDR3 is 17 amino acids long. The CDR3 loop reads CASSGPEVGENTGELFF. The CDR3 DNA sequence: TGTGCCAGCAGCGGCCCCGAGGTGGGGGAGAACACCGGGGAGCTGTTTTTT.

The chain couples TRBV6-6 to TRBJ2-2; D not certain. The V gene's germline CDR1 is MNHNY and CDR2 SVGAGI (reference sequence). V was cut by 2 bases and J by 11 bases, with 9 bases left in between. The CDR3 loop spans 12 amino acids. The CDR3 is CASSYGRNELFF. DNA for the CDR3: TGTGCCAGCAGTTACGGGCGGAACGAGCTGTTTTTT.